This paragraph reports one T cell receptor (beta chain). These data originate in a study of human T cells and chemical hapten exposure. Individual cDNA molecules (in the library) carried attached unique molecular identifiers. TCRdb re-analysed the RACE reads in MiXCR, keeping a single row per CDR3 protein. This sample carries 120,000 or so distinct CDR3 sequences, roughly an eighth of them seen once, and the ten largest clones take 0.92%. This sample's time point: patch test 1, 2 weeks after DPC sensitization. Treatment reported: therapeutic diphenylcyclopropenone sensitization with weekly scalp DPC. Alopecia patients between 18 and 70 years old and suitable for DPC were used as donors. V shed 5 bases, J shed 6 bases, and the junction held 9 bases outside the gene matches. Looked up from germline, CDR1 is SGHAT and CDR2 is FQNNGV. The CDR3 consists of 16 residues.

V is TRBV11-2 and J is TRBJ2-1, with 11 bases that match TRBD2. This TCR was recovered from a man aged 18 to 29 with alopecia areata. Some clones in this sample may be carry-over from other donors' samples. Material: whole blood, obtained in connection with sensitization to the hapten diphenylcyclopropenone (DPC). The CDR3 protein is CASSLVAGGRRNEQFF. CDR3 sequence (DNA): TGTGCCAGCAGCCTAGTAGCGGGGGGGCGGCGCAATGAGCAGTTCTTC. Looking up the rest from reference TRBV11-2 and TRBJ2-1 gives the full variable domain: EAGVAQSPRYKIIEKRQSVAFWCNPISGHATLYWYQQILGQGPKLLIQFQNNGVVDDSQLPKDRFSAERLKGVDSTLKIQPAKLEDSAVYLCASSLVAGGRRNEQFFGPGTRLTVL.